Shown below are 32 T cell receptor beta chains from a single sample sequenced in a study of T cells after yellow fever vaccination (dated by TCRdb to between 2018 and 2020). In light of the paper, this sample's treatment or condition label describes: live attenuated yellow fever vaccine strain. The library was built by means of 5' RACE. Instrument used: Illumina HiSeq 2500. Through fastp at Q25 and MiXCR, TCRdb rebuilt clones from the public reads, retaining in-frame beta chains. Rows merge per CDR3 protein into single entries with the most common DNA and genes. The sample yields tens of thousands of distinct CDR3 sequences; about 6% were counted once. The ten largest clones represent around a quarter of the sample. This specimen was PBMCs, either bulk or a sorted T-cell subset (CD4+, CD8+, memory, or dextramer-sorted; not recorded which), taken on the day of the yellow fever booster vaccination. The receptor set was obtained from a man in his thirties or forties who received the YFV17D yellow fever vaccine.

Ten or more counts support this clonotype. The chain is built from TRBV7-2 and TRBJ2-7; D uncertain. CDR3 length equals 15 residues. Trimming pared 3 bases from V and 4 bases from J, leaving 16 bases between. Germline CDR1 reads SGHTA; CDR2 reads FQGNSA. In DNA, the CDR3 is TGTGCCAGCAGCTTGGACCGTTATTCCCTTTACGAGCAGTACTTC. Protein: CASSLDRYSLYEQYF.

By frequency in the sample, this clonotype is medium-sized. The chain uses TRBV7-2 and TRBJ2-3; D is unclear. Germline V gene sequence: CDR1 SGHTA, CDR2 FQGNSA. The V gene lost 1 base and the J gene lost 0 bases, with 8 bases spanning the gap. The CDR3 extends over 15 amino acids. The CDR3 protein is CASSLVVGSTDTQYF. In DNA, the CDR3 is TGTGCCAGCAGCTTAGTGGTTGGGAGCACAGATACGCAGTATTTT.

The rearrangement joins TRBV7-9 to TRBJ2-5; perhaps TRBD2 as D (5 bases). Germline V gene lookup returns CDR1 SEHNR and CDR2 FQNEAQ (reference sequence). The CDR3 spans 14 residues. Trimming stripped 0 bases from V and 4 bases from J, with 9 bases between. CDR3 loop: CASSLAAGPETQYF. The CDR3 nucleotides are TGTGCCAGCAGCTTAGCTGCGGGCCCAGAGACCCAGTACTTC.

The table lists this clonotype with many counts. The V and J genes are TRBV3-2 and TRBJ2-3. TRBV3-2 represents a pseudogene. The CDR3 is 13 residues long. CDR3 loop: CASSHGDTDTQYF. DNA of the CDR3: TGTGCCAGCAGCCACGGAGACACAGATACGCAGTATTTT.

This clonotype was observed many times. The chain recombines TRBV4-3 with TRBJ2-4; the D is unclear. Germline loops: CDR1 LGHNA, CDR2 YSLEER. V lost 0 bases and J 6 bases, leaving 12 bases between the germline ends. There are 15 residues in the CDR3. Here the CDR3 DNA reads TGCGCCAGCAGCCAAGAGATCCAGAATTTAAACATTCAGTACTTC. Encoded protein: CASSQEIQNLNIQYF.

This clonotype was seen a few times. This chain uses TRBV10-3 with TRBJ2-1, with 8 positions matching TRBD2. Germline CDR1 ENHRY, CDR2 SYGVKD. V shed 6 bases and J 8 bases; nucleotides not matched to a gene: 9. The CDR3 is 14 amino acids. The CDR3 region is CAIRTNSGIDEQFF. CDR3 DNA sequence: TGTGCCATCAGAACCAATAGCGGGATCGATGAGCAGTTCTTC.

This clonotype was seen only a few times. The chain joins TRBV6-2 or TRBV6-3 to TRBJ2-1, with 11 positions matching TRBD2. The CDR3 is 14 amino acids. After removal of 6 bases from V and 7 bases from J, the junction contained 5 bases not matched to a gene. The germline CDR1 and CDR2 sequences are MNHEY and SVGEGT. In nucleotides, the CDR3 is TGTGCCAGCAGGGAACTAGCGGGAGCAAATGAGCAGTTCTTC. This gives the protein CASRELAGANEQFF.

This clonotype came up many times. The chain links TRBV24-1 to TRBJ2-2; 12 nucleotides align to TRBD2. Trimming took 2 bases from V and 1 from J; bases not matched to a gene: 7. Germline CDR1 reads KGHDR; CDR2 reads SFDVKD. The CDR3 contains 19 residues. CDR3 nucleotides: TGTGCCACCAGTGATTCGCCGGGACTAGCGGGCGTGAACACCGGGGAGCTGTTTTTT. This sequence encodes CATSDSPGLAGVNTGELFF.

This clonotype appeared a few times. The chain combines TRBV12-3 or TRBV12-4 with TRBJ1-1; D may be TRBD1 (6 bases). The CDR3 totals 13 residues. With 6 bases removed from V and 4 bases from J, the gap between germline ends came to 12 bases. DNA of the CDR3: TGTGCCAGCAGCCAGGGGAGCGCCACTGAAGCTTTCTTT. Translated, it gives CASSQGSATEAFF.

This clonotype was recorded a few times. This chain joins TRBV7-9 and TRBJ2-4; 7 positions agree with TRBD1. The J segment lost 1 base and the V segment lost 5 bases, leaving 8 bases of the junction unmatched. The CDR3 has 16 amino acids. Germline assignment: CDR1 SEHNR and CDR2 FQNEAQ (reference sequence). The CDR3 sequence: CASSPGDRVAKNIQYF. DNA of the CDR3: TGTGCCAGCAGCCCAGGAGACAGGGTCGCCAAAAACATTCAGTACTTC.

This clonotype appeared many times. The CDR3 sequence is CASTGTRNYNEQFF. The CDR3 region has the DNA TGTGCCAGCACCGGGACTAGAAACTACAATGAGCAGTTCTTC. V is TRBV2 and J is TRBJ2-1, with 8 positions matching TRBD2. Per germline, CDR1 SNHLY and CDR2 FYNNEI. J was trimmed by 3 bases and V by 7 bases; bases with no gene match: 5. This CDR3 is built from 14 residues.

The V gene is TRBV19, the J gene TRBJ2-7, with TRBD1 matching 8 bases. Germline trimming cut 7 bases from V and 5 bases from J; bases unmatched to any gene: 7. This CDR3 is 13 amino acids long. Germline V gives CDR1 LNHDA, CDR2 SQIVND (reference sequence). CDR3 amino acids: CASKNRGNDEQYF. The CDR3 bases are TGTGCCAGTAAAAACAGGGGGAACGACGAGCAGTACTTC.

This clonotype was counted between two and nine times. J is TRBJ1-1 and V is TRBV25-1, with a possible D match to TRBD1 (5 bases). V was shortened by 6 bases and J by 5 bases, with 16 bases between the two germline ends. CDR3 length equals 14 residues. Germline V gene data show CDR1 as MGHDK and CDR2 as SYGVNS. The CDR3 nucleotides are TGTGCCAGCAGCGCAACGGGGGGGGAGACTGAAGCTTTCTTT. This sequence encodes CASSATGGETEAFF. Complete variable domain (other parts from reference TRBV25-1 and TRBJ1-1): EADIYQTPRYLVIGTGKKITLECSQTMGHDKMYWYQQDPGMELHLIHYSYGVNSTEKGDLSSESTVSRIRTEHFPLTLESARPSHTSQYLCASSATGGETEAFFGQGTRLTVV.

This clonotype was seen many times. The rearrangement joins TRBV28 to TRBJ1-6, with TRBD1 as a possible D gene (5 bases). Trimming left V 6 bases short and J 7 bases short, with 16 bases between. The CDR3 length is 15 residues. Germline assignment: CDR1 MDHEN and CDR2 SYDVKM. As DNA, the CDR3 is TGTGCCAGCAGCCCAGCGGGGCGGAGGAATTCACCCCTCCACTTT. This sequence encodes CASSPAGRRNSPLHF.

J is TRBJ2-1 and V is TRBV27, with TRBD2 identical over 9 bases. J lost 4 bases, V lost 10 bases, and 23 bases had no gene match. CDR3 length equals 19 residues. CDR1 MNHEY and CDR2 SMNVEV come from the germline V gene (reference sequence). CDR3 nucleotide sequence: TGTGCCATCTGTTTAGAACTAGCGGGCTTGGGGGACCTTTACAATGAGCAGTTCTTC. Translation: CAICLELAGLGDLYNEQFF.

This clonotype has at least ten counts. The chain is built from TRBV25-1 and TRBJ1-6, with TRBD1 matching 8 bases. V gave up 8 bases and J gave up 10 bases; unmatched junction bases: 10. The CDR3 contains 14 residues. The V gene's germline CDR1 is MGHDK and CDR2 SYGVNS. CDR3: CASQRTGPGSPLHF. CDR3 DNA: TGTGCCAGCCAACGGACAGGGCCGGGATCACCCCTCCACTTT.

This clonotype was counted a few times. The chain recombines TRBV27 with TRBJ1-2; 11 bases match TRBD1. Losses at the gene ends were 6 bases for V and 4 bases for J; bases not matched to a gene: 4. Germline lookup yields CDR1 MNHEY and CDR2 SMNVEV (reference sequence). CDR3 length equals 14 residues. For the CDR3, the DNA is TGTGCCAGCAGACGGACAGGGGGCGCCTATGGCTACACCTTC. As protein: CASRRTGGAYGYTF.

In this sample, this clonotype turned up many times. The rearrangement uses TRBV11-1 and TRBJ2-2; D is uncertain. The CDR3 runs 13 residues. Germline assignment: CDR1 SGHAT and CDR2 FQDESV (reference sequence). Trimming left V 6 bases short and J 6 bases short, with 11 bases between. The CDR3 is CASSSTVPGELFF. Here the CDR3 DNA reads TGTGCCAGCAGTTCAACAGTGCCCGGGGAGCTGTTTTTT.

This clonotype was seen many times. The chain employs TRBV7-2 and TRBJ2-3; possible D gene TRBD2, 6 bases. Trimming took off 6 bases at V and 2 bases at J, with 12 bases between the two ends. The CDR3 is 14 residues long. The germline gives CDR1 SGHTA, CDR2 FQGNSA. The CDR3 nucleotides are TGTGCCAGCAGATTGGGGGGTTTCACAGATACGCAGTATTTT. This translates into CASRLGGFTDTQYF.

This clonotype occurred many times. The chain joins TRBV4-3 to TRBJ2-1; perhaps TRBD2 as D (5 bases). Trimming pared 1 base from V and 8 bases from J, leaving 9 bases between. The CDR3 is 13 residues long. Germline-derived CDR1 and CDR2 are LGHNA and YSLEER. For the CDR3, the DNA is TGCGCCAGCAGCCAAGTCATGGACTATGAGCAGTTCTTC. Its translation is CASSQVMDYEQFF.

The rearrangement joins TRBV20-1 to TRBJ2-7; a possible D gene is TRBD1 (5 bases). With 3 bases removed from V and 2 bases from J, the gap between germline ends came to 14 bases. The CDR3 is 14 amino acids. CDR1 is DFQATT, CDR2 SNEGSKA, per germline (reference sequence). CDR3 sequence: CSASLLTETYEQYF. In DNA, the CDR3 is TGCAGTGCTAGTCTCTTGACAGAGACCTACGAGCAGTACTTC.

This clonotype was counted at least ten times. The rearrangement links TRBV7-2 to TRBJ2-3; D possibly corresponds to TRBD2 (6 bases). In germline, CDR1 is SGHTA, CDR2 FQGNSA. Trimming cost V 1 base and J 2 bases, with 16 bases left between them. This CDR3 contains 17 residues. CDR3 loop: CASSLGGVAATTDTQYF. CDR3 nucleotides: TGTGCCAGCAGCTTAGGGGGGGTAGCTGCAACCACAGATACGCAGTATTTT.

The V and J genes are TRBV7-2 and TRBJ2-1; the match to TRBD1 covers 9 bases. V shed 7 bases, J shed 6 bases, and the junction held 16 bases outside the gene matches. CDR3 length equals 17 residues. CDR1 SGHTA and CDR2 FQGNSA come from the germline V gene. CDR3 residues: CASTQRAAGQGSNEQFF. CDR3 DNA: TGTGCCAGCACACAACGCGCGGCGGGACAGGGTTCCAATGAGCAGTTCTTC.

V and J are TRBV30 and TRBJ2-4, with D unclear. Trimming took off 8 bases at V and 0 bases at J, with 14 bases between the two ends. Germline CDR1 GTSNPN, CDR2 SVGIG (reference sequence). The length of the CDR3 is 14 residues. Written as DNA, the CDR3 is TGTGCCGGCAAAGGGAACCAAGCCAAAAACATTCAGTACTTC. This encodes CAGKGNQAKNIQYF.

There are many counts of this clonotype. CDR3 loop: CASKVRRSDTEAFF. The CDR3 bases are TGTGCCAGCAAGGTGAGACGGTCGGACACTGAAGCTTTCTTT. V usage is TRBV12-3 or TRBV12-4 and J usage is TRBJ1-1; unclear D gene. V gave up 7 bases and J gave up 3 bases, with 15 bases separating them. The CDR3 totals 14 residues.

The V and J genes are TRBV7-9 and TRBJ2-2, with D possibly matching TRBD2 (6 bases). CDR3 length: 15 amino acids. Germline lookup yields CDR1 SEHNR and CDR2 FQNEAQ (reference sequence). Trimming stripped 7 bases from V and 6 bases from J, with 18 bases between. Here the CDR3 DNA reads TGTGCCAGCAACACCGGGACTCATGGGCCCGGGGAGCTGTTTTTT. Translated, it gives CASNTGTHGPGELFF.

The chain combines TRBV6-5 with TRBJ2-5; D uncertain. Germline CDR1 MNHEY, CDR2 SVGAGI. Trimming stripped 0 bases from V and 5 bases from J, with 10 bases between. The CDR3 loop spans 14 amino acids. The CDR3: CASSYSTLAETQYF. The CDR3 DNA is TGTGCCAGCAGTTACTCGACCCTTGCTGAGACCCAGTACTTC.

This clonotype was counted a few times. The rearrangement links TRBV27 to TRBJ1-2; unclear D gene. V shed 2 bases and J shed 4 bases, with 14 bases lying between them. This CDR3 has 15 residues. Germline V gives CDR1 MNHEY, CDR2 SMNVEV (reference sequence). The CDR3 coding sequence is TGTGCCAGCAGTTTAGAACCCAGGATGTTCTATGGCTACACCTTC. Protein product: CASSLEPRMFYGYTF.

In this sample, this clonotype turned up many times. The V call is TRBV6-2 or TRBV6-3, the J call TRBJ2-7, with D possibly called TRBD1 or TRBD2 (5 bases each). V was clipped by 2 bases and J by 5 bases, with 13 bases between them. The CDR3 is made up of 14 amino acids. Germline loops: CDR1 MNHEY, CDR2 SVGEGT. The chain's CDR3 is CASSYRDPQNEQYF. CDR3 sequence (DNA): TGTGCCAGCAGTTACCGGGACCCTCAAAACGAGCAGTACTTC.

This clonotype was seen a few times. The chain joins TRBV12-3 or TRBV12-4 to TRBJ2-1; 7 bases are a match to TRBD1. The V segment lost 2 bases and the J segment 6 bases; nucleotides outside the gene matches: 1. This CDR3 comprises 13 residues. CDR3 sequence reads: CASSLSGGNEQFF. CDR3 DNA: TGTGCCAGCAGTTTATCAGGGGGCAATGAGCAGTTCTTC.

This clonotype was found many times. The rearrangement uses TRBV12-3 or TRBV12-4 and TRBJ2-5, with D maybe TRBD1 (5 bases). V lost 5 bases and J lost 3, with 10 bases in between. This CDR3 has 13 residues. In nucleotides, the CDR3 is TGTGCCAGCAGTCCGACAGTGGAAGAGACCCAGTACTTC. Translated: CASSPTVEETQYF.

In its sample, this clonotype is medium-sized. The chain carries TRBV7-2 and TRBJ2-3; 7 bases match TRBD1. V dropped 9 bases and J dropped 2; count of bases not matched to a gene: 5. CDR3 length: 13 amino acids. CDR1 and CDR2 from the germline V gene are SGHTA and FQGNSA. The DNA for the CDR3 is TGTGCCAGTCGACAGGGAAACACAGATACGCAGTATTTT. Translation gives CASRQGNTDTQYF. The full variable domain, in which reference TRBV7-2 and TRBJ2-3 provide the parts outside the CDR3, is GAGVSQSPSNKVTEKGKDVELRCDPISGHTALYWYRQSLGQGLEFLIYFQGNSAPDKSGLPSDRFSAERTGGSVSTLTIQRTQQEDSAVYLCASRQGNTDTQYFGPGTRLTVL.